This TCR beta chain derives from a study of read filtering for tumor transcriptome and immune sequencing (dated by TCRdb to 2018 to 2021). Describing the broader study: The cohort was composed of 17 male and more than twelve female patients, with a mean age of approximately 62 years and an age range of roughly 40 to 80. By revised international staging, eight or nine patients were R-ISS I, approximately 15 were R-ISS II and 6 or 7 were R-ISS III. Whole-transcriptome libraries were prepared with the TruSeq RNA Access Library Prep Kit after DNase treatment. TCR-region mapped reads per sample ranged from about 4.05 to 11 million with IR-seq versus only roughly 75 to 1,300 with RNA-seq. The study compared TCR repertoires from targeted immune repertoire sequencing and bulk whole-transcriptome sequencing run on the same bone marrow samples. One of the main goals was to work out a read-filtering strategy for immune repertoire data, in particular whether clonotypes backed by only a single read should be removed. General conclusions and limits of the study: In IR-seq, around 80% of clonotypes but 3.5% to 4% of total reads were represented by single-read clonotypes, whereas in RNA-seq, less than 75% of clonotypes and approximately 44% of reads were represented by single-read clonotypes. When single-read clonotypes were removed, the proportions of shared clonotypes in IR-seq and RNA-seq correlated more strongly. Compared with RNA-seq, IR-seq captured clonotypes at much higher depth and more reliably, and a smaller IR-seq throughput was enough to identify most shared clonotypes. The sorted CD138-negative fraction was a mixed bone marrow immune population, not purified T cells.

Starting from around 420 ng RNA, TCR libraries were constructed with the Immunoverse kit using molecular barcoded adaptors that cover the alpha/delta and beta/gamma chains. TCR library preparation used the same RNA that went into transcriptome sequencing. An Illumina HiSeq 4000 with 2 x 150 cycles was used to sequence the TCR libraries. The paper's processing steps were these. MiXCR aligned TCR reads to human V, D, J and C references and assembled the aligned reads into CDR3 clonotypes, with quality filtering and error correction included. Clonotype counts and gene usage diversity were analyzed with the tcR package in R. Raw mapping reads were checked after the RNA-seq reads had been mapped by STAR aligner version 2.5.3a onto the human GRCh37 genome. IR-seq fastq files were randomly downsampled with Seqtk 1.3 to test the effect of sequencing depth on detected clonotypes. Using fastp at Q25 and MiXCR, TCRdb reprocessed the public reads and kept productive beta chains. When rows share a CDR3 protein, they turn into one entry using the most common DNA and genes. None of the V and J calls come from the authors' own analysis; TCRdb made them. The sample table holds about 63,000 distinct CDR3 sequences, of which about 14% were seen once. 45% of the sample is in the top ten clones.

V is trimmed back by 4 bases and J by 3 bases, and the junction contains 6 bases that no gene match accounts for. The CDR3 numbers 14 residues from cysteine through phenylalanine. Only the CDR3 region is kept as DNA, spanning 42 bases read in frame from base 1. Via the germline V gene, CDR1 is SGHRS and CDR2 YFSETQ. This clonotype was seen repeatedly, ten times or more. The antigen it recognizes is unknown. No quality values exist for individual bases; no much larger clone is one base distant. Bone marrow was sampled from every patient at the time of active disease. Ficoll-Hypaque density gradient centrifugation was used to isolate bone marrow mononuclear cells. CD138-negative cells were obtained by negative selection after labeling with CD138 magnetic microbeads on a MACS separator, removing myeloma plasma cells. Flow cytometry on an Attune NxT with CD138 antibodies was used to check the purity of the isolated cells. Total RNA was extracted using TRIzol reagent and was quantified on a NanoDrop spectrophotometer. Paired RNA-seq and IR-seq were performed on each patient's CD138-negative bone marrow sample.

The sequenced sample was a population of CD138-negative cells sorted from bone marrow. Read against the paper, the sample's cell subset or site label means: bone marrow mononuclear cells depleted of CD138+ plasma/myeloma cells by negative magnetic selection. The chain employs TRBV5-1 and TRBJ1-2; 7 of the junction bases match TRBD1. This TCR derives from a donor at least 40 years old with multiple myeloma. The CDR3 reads CASSKSGQDYGYTF. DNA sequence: TGCGCCAGCAGCAAGTCAGGACAGGACTATGGCTACACCTTC. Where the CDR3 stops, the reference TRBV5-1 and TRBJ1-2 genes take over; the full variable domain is KAGVTQTPRYLIKTRGQQVTLSCSPISGHRSVSWYQQTPGQGLQFLFEYFSETQRNKGNFPGRFSGRQFSNSRSEMNVSTLELGDSALYLCASSKSGQDYGYTFGSGTRLTVV.